Listed below are T cell receptor beta chains from one sample, sequenced in a study of blood T cell repertoires in COVID-19. Only in-frame clones appear in the TCRdb table, and some are missing; sequencing was by immunoSEQ multiplex PCR. The sample holds 350,000 to 400,000 clones, approximately 93% seen once. Input material: PBMCs or T cells enriched from blood (not recorded which). The receptors were gathered from a woman between 40 and 50 years old who had been exposed to COVID-19. Each CDR3 is given with its conserved first and last residue. The order of the fields is clone size, V gene, D gene, J gene, CDR3 DNA, CDR3 protein. The D gene is left open where the match is weak. Where a row states a size, it is once, few, many or the class of an expanded clone; other rows omit it.

abundance: few; v_gene: TRBV18; d_gene: -; j_gene: TRBJ1-4; CDR3nt: TGTGCCAGCTCACCAAGTAAGCTGGCTAATGAAAAACTGTTTTTT; CDR3aa: CASSPSKLANEKLFF
abundance: -; v_gene: TRBV14; d_gene: TRBD1; j_gene: TRBJ1-1; CDR3nt: TGTGCCAGCAGCCGCCGGACAGGGGCGAACACTGAAGCTTTCTTT; CDR3aa: CASSRRTGANTEAFF
abundance: -; v_gene: TRBV19; d_gene: -; j_gene: TRBJ1-1; CDR3nt: TGTGCCAGTAGTATGGGCAGGAACACTGAAGCTTTCTTT; CDR3aa: CASSMGRNTEAFF
abundance: -; v_gene: TRBV29-1; d_gene: -; j_gene: TRBJ1-2; CDR3nt: TGCAGCGTTGAAAGGTTCTTCGGGAACACCTTC; CDR3aa: CSVERFFGNTF
abundance: -; v_gene: TRBV3-1/TRBV3-2; d_gene: -; j_gene: TRBJ1-3; CDR3nt: TGTGCCAGCAGCCAAGATCAGGGTGCCGGAAACACCATATATTTT; CDR3aa: CASSQDQGAGNTIYF
abundance: -; v_gene: TRBV19; d_gene: -; j_gene: TRBJ1-4; CDR3nt: TGTGCCAGTAGTATGAGGACTAGAGGTGAAAAACTGTTTTTT; CDR3aa: CASSMRTRGEKLFF
abundance: once; v_gene: TRBV2; d_gene: TRBD1; j_gene: TRBJ1-1; CDR3nt: TGTGCCACAGGGAGACAGGGGATGAACACTGAAGCTTTCTTT; CDR3aa: CATGRQGMNTEAFF
abundance: -; v_gene: TRBV3-1/TRBV3-2; d_gene: -; j_gene: TRBJ2-7; CDR3nt: TGTGCCAGCAGCCGTGTGAGGGGGAGCTCCTACGAGCAGTACTTC; CDR3aa: CASSRVRGSSYEQYF
abundance: once; v_gene: TRBV7-6; d_gene: -; j_gene: TRBJ2-7; CDR3nt: TGTGCCAGCAGCTTAGTGGGTTCGCGGGGCGAGCAGTACTTC; CDR3aa: CASSLVGSRGEQYF
abundance: -; v_gene: TRBV3-1/TRBV3-2; d_gene: -; j_gene: TRBJ2-3; CDR3nt: TGTGCCAGCAGCCAGCAGCGGAATCCGGGAGATACGCAGTATTTT; CDR3aa: CASSQQRNPGDTQYF
abundance: -; v_gene: TRBV5-6; d_gene: -; j_gene: TRBJ1-5; CDR3nt: TGTGCCAGCAGCTTGGGGCAGTTTAGCAATCAGCCCCAGCATTTT; CDR3aa: CASSLGQFSNQPQHF
abundance: -; v_gene: TRBV14; d_gene: -; j_gene: TRBJ1-6; CDR3nt: TGTGCCAGCAGCCCCCGGGTTGACAGGCAGAATTCACCCCTCCACTTT; CDR3aa: CASSPRVDRQNSPLHF
abundance: -; v_gene: TRBV24-1; d_gene: TRBD1; j_gene: TRBJ2-7; CDR3nt: TGTGCCACCAGATCGCGGACAGGGGGGTACGAGCAGTACTTC; CDR3aa: CATRSRTGGYEQYF
abundance: -; v_gene: TRBV5-1; d_gene: TRBD1; j_gene: TRBJ1-2; CDR3nt: TGCGCCAGCAGGGGACAGGGGGCCGGCTACACCTTC; CDR3aa: CASRGQGAGYTF
abundance: -; v_gene: TRBV9; d_gene: -; j_gene: TRBJ2-7; CDR3nt: TGTGCCAGCAGCGCGACAGGTTCAGGCGAGCAGTACTTC; CDR3aa: CASSATGSGEQYF
abundance: once; v_gene: TRBV27; d_gene: TRBD2; j_gene: TRBJ2-1; CDR3nt: TGTGCCAGCAGTCGCCCCGTAACTAGCGGTTACAATGAGCAGTTCTTC; CDR3aa: CASSRPVTSGYNEQFF
abundance: -; v_gene: TRBV29-1; d_gene: TRBD1; j_gene: TRBJ2-5; CDR3nt: TGCAGCGTGGGACAGGCGAGTCAAGAGACCCAGTACTTC; CDR3aa: CSVGQASQETQYF
abundance: -; v_gene: TRBV19; d_gene: -; j_gene: TRBJ1-5; CDR3nt: TGTGCCAGTAGGCATACGGGGGGCGGGCAGCCCCAGCATTTT; CDR3aa: CASRHTGGGQPQHF
abundance: -; v_gene: TRBV19; d_gene: -; j_gene: TRBJ2-7; CDR3nt: TGTGCCAGTAGTAAGATCATGTTCGGGGCCTACGAGCAGTACTTC; CDR3aa: CASSKIMFGAYEQYF
abundance: -; v_gene: TRBV2; d_gene: -; j_gene: TRBJ1-4; CDR3nt: TGTGCCAGCCGCCCCGGAAGACAGAGAGATAATGAAAAACTGTTTTTT; CDR3aa: CASRPGRQRDNEKLFF
abundance: -; v_gene: TRBV5-1; d_gene: TRBD2; j_gene: TRBJ2-7; CDR3nt: TGCGCCAGCAGCTTGGGACTAGCGGGCGTGTACGAGCAGTACTTC; CDR3aa: CASSLGLAGVYEQYF
abundance: -; v_gene: TRBV7-2; d_gene: -; j_gene: TRBJ2-7; CDR3nt: TGTGCCAGCAGCTTAGCGAGGGGGGGCCGCTACGAGCAGTACTTC; CDR3aa: CASSLARGGRYEQYF
abundance: -; v_gene: TRBV27; d_gene: TRBD1; j_gene: TRBJ1-2; CDR3nt: TGTGCCAGCAGTTCCGGCCGGGACAGGGGGTCCCCCATTGGGGGCTACACCTTC; CDR3aa: CASSSGRDRGSPIGGYTF
abundance: -; v_gene: TRBV7-2; d_gene: -; j_gene: TRBJ2-7; CDR3nt: TGTGCCAGCAGCCTAAAGTTCGGTGCCTACGAGCAGTACTTC; CDR3aa: CASSLKFGAYEQYF
abundance: -; v_gene: TRBV14; d_gene: -; j_gene: TRBJ2-1; CDR3nt: TGTGCCAGCAGCCAAGACGGCACGAGGCGGCCTGGCAATGAGCAGTTCTTC; CDR3aa: CASSQDGTRRPGNEQFF
abundance: -; v_gene: TRBV6-2/TRBV6-3; d_gene: -; j_gene: TRBJ2-5; CDR3nt: TGTGCCAGCAGTTCTTTCCAAGAGACCCAGTACTTC; CDR3aa: CASSSFQETQYF
abundance: once; v_gene: TRBV18; d_gene: -; j_gene: TRBJ2-1; CDR3nt: TGTGCCAGCTCACCACCCAGCGCGCGGAGCTCCTACAATGAGCAGTTCTTC; CDR3aa: CASSPPSARSSYNEQFF
abundance: few; v_gene: TRBV10-1; d_gene: TRBD1; j_gene: TRBJ2-5; CDR3nt: TGCGCCAGCAGTTGGGACAGGGTTTCAGAGACCCAGTACTTC; CDR3aa: CASSWDRVSETQYF
abundance: -; v_gene: TRBV7-9; d_gene: TRBD1; j_gene: TRBJ1-2; CDR3nt: TGTGCCAGCAGCCGACAGGGGGCCAGCTACACCTTC; CDR3aa: CASSRQGASYTF
abundance: -; v_gene: TRBV3-1/TRBV3-2; d_gene: -; j_gene: TRBJ1-1; CDR3nt: TGTGCCAGCAGCCAACTACGGACTGAAGCTTTCTTT; CDR3aa: CASSQLRTEAFF